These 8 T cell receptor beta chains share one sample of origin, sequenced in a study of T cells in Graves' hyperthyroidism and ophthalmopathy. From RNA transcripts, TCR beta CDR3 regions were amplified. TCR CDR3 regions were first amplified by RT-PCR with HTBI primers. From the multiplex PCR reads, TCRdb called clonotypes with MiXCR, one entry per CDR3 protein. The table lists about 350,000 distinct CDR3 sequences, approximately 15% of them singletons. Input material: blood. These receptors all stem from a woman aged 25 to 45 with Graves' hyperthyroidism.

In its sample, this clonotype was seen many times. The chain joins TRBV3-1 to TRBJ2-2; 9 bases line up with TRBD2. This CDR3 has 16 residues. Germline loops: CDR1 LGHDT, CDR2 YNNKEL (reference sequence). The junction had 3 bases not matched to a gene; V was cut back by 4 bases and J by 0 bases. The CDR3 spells CASSPLAGTNTGELFF. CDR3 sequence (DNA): TGTGCCAGCAGCCCCCTAGCGGGAACGAACACCGGGGAGCTGTTTTTT.

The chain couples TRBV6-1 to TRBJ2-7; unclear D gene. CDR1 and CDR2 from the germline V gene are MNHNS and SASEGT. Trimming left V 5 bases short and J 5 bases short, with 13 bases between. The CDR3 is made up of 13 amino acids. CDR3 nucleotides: TGTGCCAGCAGTCCCATGGTGAACAACGAGCAGTACTTC. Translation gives CASSPMVNNEQYF.

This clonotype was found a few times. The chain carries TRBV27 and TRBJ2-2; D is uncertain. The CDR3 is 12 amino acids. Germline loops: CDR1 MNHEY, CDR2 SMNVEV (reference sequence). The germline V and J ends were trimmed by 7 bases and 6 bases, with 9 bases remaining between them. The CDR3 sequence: CASNVGAGELFF. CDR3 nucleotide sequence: TGTGCCAGCAACGTCGGCGCCGGGGAGCTGTTTTTT.

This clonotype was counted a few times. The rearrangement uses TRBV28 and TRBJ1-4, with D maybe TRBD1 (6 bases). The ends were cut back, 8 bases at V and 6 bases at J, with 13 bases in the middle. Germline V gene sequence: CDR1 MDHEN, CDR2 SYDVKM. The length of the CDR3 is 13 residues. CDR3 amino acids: CASLDRFDEKLFF. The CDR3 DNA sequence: TGTGCCAGCCTTGACAGGTTCGATGAAAAACTGTTTTTT.

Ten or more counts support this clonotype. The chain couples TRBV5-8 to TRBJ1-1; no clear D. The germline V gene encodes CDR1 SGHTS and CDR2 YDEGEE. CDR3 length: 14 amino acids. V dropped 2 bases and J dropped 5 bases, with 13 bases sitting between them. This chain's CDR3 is CASSFRRGGTEAFF. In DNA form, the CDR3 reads TGTGCCAGCAGCTTTAGGCGAGGAGGGACTGAAGCTTTCTTT.

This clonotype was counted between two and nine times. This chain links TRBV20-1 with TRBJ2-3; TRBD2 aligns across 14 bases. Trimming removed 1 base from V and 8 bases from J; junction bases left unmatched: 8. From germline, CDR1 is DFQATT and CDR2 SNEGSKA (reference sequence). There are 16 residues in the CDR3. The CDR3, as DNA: TGCAGTGCTAGAGGGGGACTAGCGGGAGCTGATCTTACGCAGTATTTT. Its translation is CSARGGLAGADLTQYF.

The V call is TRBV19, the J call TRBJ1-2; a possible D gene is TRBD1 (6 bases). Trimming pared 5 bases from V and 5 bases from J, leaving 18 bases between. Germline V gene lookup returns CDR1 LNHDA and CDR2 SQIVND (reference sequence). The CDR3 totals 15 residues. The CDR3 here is CASSSSGTLPYGYTF. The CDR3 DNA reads TGTGCCAGTAGTTCCTCAGGGACACTTCCATATGGCTACACCTTC.

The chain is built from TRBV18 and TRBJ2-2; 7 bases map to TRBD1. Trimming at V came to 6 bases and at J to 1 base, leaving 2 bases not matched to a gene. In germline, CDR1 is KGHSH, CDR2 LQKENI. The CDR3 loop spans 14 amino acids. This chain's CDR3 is CASSGQQNTGELFF. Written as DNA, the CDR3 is TGTGCCAGCTCGGGACAGCAGAACACCGGGGAGCTGTTTTTT.